What follows are 9 T cell receptor beta chains derived from one specimen sequenced in a study of cytomegalovirus exposure and HLA in healthy donors. Primers for the PCR totalled 60 Vbeta and 13 Jbeta. Data came from immunoSEQ multiplex PCR; TCRdb stores just in-frame clones and leaves some out. This table has about 200,000 clones, about 87% appearing once. Source material: PBMCs. These receptors were collected from a young man in good health and CMV-seronegative.

The chain couples TRBV15 to TRBJ2-1, with D perhaps matching TRBD2 (5 bases). Trimming pared 5 bases from V and 0 bases from J, leaving 14 bases between. Germline CDR1 and CDR2: LNHNV and YYDKDF (reference sequence). The CDR3 totals 16 residues. The CDR3 loop is CATSGNRGSSYNEQFF. The CDR3 DNA reads as TGTGCCACCAGCGGGAATCGGGGTAGCTCCTACAATGAGCAGTTCTTC.

This clone occurred once. This rearrangement joins TRBV6-4 to TRBJ2-1, with 12 bases identical to TRBD2. CDR3 length: 14 residues. The V gene end was trimmed by 10 bases and the J gene end by 8 bases; junction bases not matched to a gene: 9. Per germline, CDR1 MRHNA and CDR2 SNTAGT. For the CDR3, the DNA is TGTGCCACCTCTAGCGGGAGGGCCGGTGATGAGCAGTTCTTC. This encodes CATSSGRAGDEQFF.

In its sample, this clone was seen once. V and J are TRBV25-1 and TRBJ2-2, with 11 bases lining up with TRBD2. Germline V CDR1 and CDR2: MGHDK, SYGVNS. J lost 7 bases, V lost 6 bases, and 10 bases had no gene match. This CDR3 is built from 16 residues. The chain's CDR3 is CASRSPPGLAVGELFF. For the CDR3, the DNA is TGTGCCAGCAGATCACCACCGGGACTAGCGGTCGGGGAGCTGTTTTTT.

This chain joins TRBV4-1 and TRBJ2-7; 12 bases map to TRBD2. The germline V gene encodes CDR1 MGHRA and CDR2 YSYEKL. There are 18 residues in the CDR3. Unmatched junction bases numbered 17, after V lost 4 bases and J lost 7 bases. DNA of the CDR3: TGCGCCAGCAGCCCAACTCGACTAGCGGGAGTCACCAAGGGGGAGCAGTACTTC. Protein product: CASSPTRLAGVTKGEQYF.

The rearrangement uses TRBV7-9 and TRBJ2-2, with D unclear. CDR3 length: 13 residues. Germline values: CDR1 SEHNR, CDR2 FQNEAQ (reference sequence). V lost 11 bases, J lost 4 bases, and 14 bases lay in between. In DNA, the CDR3 is TGTGCCGTCCAACAGACGCGCACCGGGGAGCTGTTTTTT. Translating gives CAVQQTRTGELFF.

The genes are TRBV6-1 and TRBJ1-2; a weak D match, TRBD1 (6 bases). From germline, CDR1 is MNHNS and CDR2 SASEGT. CDR3 length: 16 amino acids. V lost 0 bases and J lost 7, with 18 bases in between. The CDR3 is CASSEAGGAQYGGYTF. The CDR3 nucleotides are TGTGCCAGCAGTGAAGCGGGGGGGGCCCAGTACGGTGGCTACACCTTC.

This chain links TRBV7-2 with TRBJ2-7, with TRBD2 identical over 9 bases. The CDR3 consists of 17 residues. Germline CDR1 and CDR2: SGHTA and FQGNSA. Germline trimming cut 0 bases from V and 1 base from J; bases unmatched to any gene: 7. CDR3 sequence reads: CASSLAPLAGESYEQYF. The CDR3 nucleotides are TGTGCCAGCAGCTTAGCTCCCTTAGCGGGGGAGTCCTACGAGCAGTACTTC.

This clone has only a few counts. The genes are TRBV10-1 and TRBJ2-7; tentatively, D is TRBD2 (6 bases). With 0 bases removed from V and 5 bases from J, the gap between germline ends came to 8 bases. This CDR3 region has 13 residues. Germline V gene lookup returns CDR1 WNHNN and CDR2 SYGVQD (reference sequence). The CDR3 is CASSESTSHEQYF. The DNA of the CDR3 is TGCGCCAGCAGTGAGTCAACTAGCCACGAGCAGTACTTC.

This clone is a singleton in its sample. The genes are TRBV20-1 and TRBJ1-2; tentatively, D is TRBD1 (5 bases). The germline gives CDR1 DFQATT, CDR2 SNEGSKA (reference sequence). This CDR3 has 9 residues. The chain's CDR3 is CRDSGGYTF. For the CDR3, the DNA is TGCAGGGATTCAGGGGGCTACACCTTC.